Reported below is one T cell receptor (beta chain). These data originate in a study of cytomegalovirus exposure and HLA in healthy donors. Whereas donors were nominally healthy upon sampling, unrecorded immune exposures were probable. 60 Vbeta and 13 Jbeta primers were used in PCR. This table comes from immunoSEQ multiplex PCR, and its TCRdb copy is limited to in-frame clones, with some not included. This sample carries some 75,000 clones, with 4% to 5.5% going to the ten biggest clones. Germline V lookup: CDR1 MNHEY, CDR2 SVGAGI. The J segment lost 5 bases and the V segment lost 7 bases, leaving 6 bases of the junction unmatched. This CDR3 spans 14 amino acids.

The receptor was derived from a man aged 40-49 years in good health and CMV-seronegative. This rearrangement joins TRBV6-5 to TRBJ2-2; 8 bases agree with TRBD1. Sequencing was performed on PBMCs. CDR3 nucleotide sequence: TGTGCCAGCACAGGACAGGGACCGACCGGGGAGCTGTTTTTT. As protein: CASTGQGPTGELFF.